A single sample is the source of the 8 T cell receptor beta chains below, sequenced in a study of blood T cell repertoires in COVID-19. Clones were sequenced by immunoSEQ multiplex PCR, and TCRdb holds only the in-frame ones, with some missing. Of over 100,000 clones listed, 84% are singletons. The sequenced sample was PBMCs or T cells enriched from blood (not recorded which). These receptors came from a woman in her twenties or thirties who had recovered from COVID-19.

This sequence joins TRBV5-3 and TRBJ2-1; D might be TRBD2 (6 bases). TRBV5-3 is sorted into the ORF group, with uncertain function. The CDR3 is 16 residues long. Trimming left V 2 bases short and J 0 bases short, with 12 bases between. CDR3 amino acids: CARSFPCGNSYNEQFF. As DNA, the CDR3 is TGTGCCAGAAGCTTCCCATGCGGGAACTCCTACAATGAGCAGTTCTTC.

To note about this clone: One junction end disagrees with the germline gene, perhaps due to a read error. V gene TRBV5-4 combines with J gene TRBJ2-3; 9 nucleotides match TRBD2. CDR3 size: 14 residues. The germline V gene has CDR1 SGHNT and CDR2 YYREEE (reference sequence). The CDR3: CASSPGVAGDKQYF. CDR3 coding DNA: TGTGCCAGCAGCCCCGGAGTAGCGGGAGATAAGCAGTATTTT.

This chain uses TRBV5-1 with TRBJ2-2, with TRBD2 matching over 14 bases. V trimming: 6 bases; J trimming: 5 bases; junction bases outside the gene matches: 6. Germline CDR1 reads SGHRS; CDR2 reads YFSETQ. The CDR3 runs 16 residues. CDR3 DNA: TGCGCCAGCAAGGGACTAGCGGGAGTTGGAACCGGGGAGCTGTTTTTT. Its translation: CASKGLAGVGTGELFF.

With regard to this clone: Other DNA sequences in this specimen translate into the identical CDR3. The V gene is TRBV7-2, the J gene TRBJ1-3; no firm D call. Trimming shortened V by 5 bases and J by 0 bases, and 8 bases separated the two germline ends. CDR1 SGHTA and CDR2 FQGNSA come from the germline V gene. This CDR3 region has 14 residues. Here the CDR3 reads CASSGGISGNTIYF. For the CDR3, the DNA is TGTGCCAGCAGCGGCGGGATCTCTGGAAACACCATATATTTT.

There are a few counts of this clone. The chain uses TRBV9 and TRBJ1-2; D remains ambiguous. Trimming cost V 0 bases and J 0 bases, with 9 bases left between them. Germline values: CDR1 SGDLS, CDR2 YYNGEE. The CDR3 runs 15 residues. The CDR3 here is CASSVGTATNYGYTF. As DNA, the CDR3 is TGTGCCAGCAGCGTAGGCACAGCCACTAACTATGGCTACACCTTC.

The rearrangement joins TRBV9 to TRBJ1-5; D is perhaps TRBD1 (5 bases). V lost 1 base, J lost 5 bases, and 10 bases lay in between. The V gene's germline CDR1 is SGDLS and CDR2 YYNGEE. This CDR3 spans 14 amino acids. As DNA, the CDR3 is TGTGCCAGCAGCGTATGGCCGGGGGATCAGCCCCAGCATTTT. Protein sequence: CASSVWPGDQPQHF.

The V call is TRBV2, the J call TRBJ1-5, with D unclear. With 6 bases removed from V and 6 bases from J, the gap between germline ends came to 12 bases. The CDR3 loop spans 13 amino acids. Germline CDR1 reads SNHLY; CDR2 reads FYNNEI. The CDR3 sequence: CASSKEGVQPQHF. CDR3 nucleotide sequence: TGTGCCAGCAGCAAAGAAGGAGTTCAGCCCCAGCATTTT.

The chain uses TRBV6-5 and TRBJ1-6; TRBD1 agrees at 8 bases. Germline loops: CDR1 MNHEY, CDR2 SVGAGI. CDR3 length: 15 residues. Trimming removed 6 bases from V and 6 bases from J; junction bases left unmatched: 7. CDR3: CASRKPGQVNSPLHF. Here the CDR3 DNA reads TGTGCCAGCAGGAAACCGGGACAGGTTAATTCACCCCTCCACTTT.